The clone carrying this T cell receptor beta chain was observed once. Its antigen remains unknown. Generated by immunoSEQ multiplex PCR, the TCRdb table keeps only in-frame clones and is missing some. The table records some 170,000 clones, roughly 86% of them present only once. The sample originates from a study of cytomegalovirus exposure and HLA in healthy donors. Whole-study results and caveats: High sensitivity and specificity were reportedly achieved when the classifier diagnosed cytomegalovirus status. The study labeled approximately 150 TCR beta chains cytomegalovirus-associated.

This clonotype was sampled from a man aged 18 to 30 in good health and CMV-seropositive. Sequenced input: PBMCs.

CDR3 nucleotides: TGTGCCAGCAGCTTAGGGCGGGGACTAGCAAGGTTCTTC. It codes for CASSLGRGLARFF. This chain connects TRBV13 to TRBJ2-1; TRBD2 aligns across 9 bases. This CDR3 has 13 residues. CDR1 and CDR2 (germline): PRHDT, FYEKMQ (reference sequence). J lost 15 bases, V lost 0 bases, and 6 bases had no gene match.